Below are 26 T cell receptor beta chains sequenced from a single sample in a study of cytomegalovirus exposure and HLA in healthy donors. Researchers ran the PCR with 60 Vbeta and 13 Jbeta primers. Produced via immunoSEQ multiplex PCR; TCRdb's table is partial and in-frame only. The repertoire consists of about 130,000 clones, with around four fifths occurring once and the leading ten covering more than 0.9%. Sequences were obtained from PBMCs. These receptors all come from a boy younger than 18 in good health and CMV-seronegative.

The chain employs TRBV2 and TRBJ2-1; TRBD1 is a possible D gene (8 bases). Germline values: CDR1 SNHLY, CDR2 FYNNEI. The V gene lost 6 bases and the J gene lost 4 bases, with 19 bases spanning the gap. The CDR3 extends over 16 amino acids. Here the CDR3 DNA reads TGTGCCAGCAGGATTACGACAGGGGAGGGTTACAATGAGCAGTTCTTC. This translates into CASRITTGEGYNEQFF.

By sample fraction, this clone is medium-sized. The V gene is TRBV2, the J gene TRBJ2-1; TRBD2 matches at 12 bases. CDR3 length: 15 residues. Trimming removed 7 bases from V and 6 bases from J; junction bases left unmatched: 7. CDR1 SNHLY and CDR2 FYNNEI come from the germline V gene. In nucleotides, the CDR3 is TGTGCCAGCAAGAGGGGGACTAGCGGGTCCAATGAGCAGTTCTTC. It specifies CASKRGTSGSNEQFF.

This clone was counted once. The chain carries TRBV19 and TRBJ1-2; D remains unclear. The CDR3 runs to 11 residues. Germline CDR1 LNHDA, CDR2 SQIVND (reference sequence). The V gene lost 6 bases and the J gene lost 7 bases, with 9 bases spanning the gap. CDR3 bases: TGTGCCAGTAGGAGCCCAGGTGGCTACACCTTC. Protein product: CASRSPGGYTF. The full variable domain, completed using reference TRBV19 and TRBJ1-2, is DGGITQSPKYLFRKEGQNVTLSCEQNLNHDAMYWYRQDPGQGLRLIYYSQIVNDFQKGDIAEGYSVSREKKESFPLTVTSAQKNPTAFYLCASRSPGGYTFGSGTRLTVV.

This sequence joins TRBV27 and TRBJ2-3, with a possible D match to TRBD2 (5 bases). CDR3 length: 20 amino acids. Trimming shortened V by 6 bases and J by 3 bases, and 31 bases separated the two germline ends. From germline, CDR1 is MNHEY and CDR2 SMNVEV (reference sequence). The CDR3 spells CASSRSERLPRGRKTDTQYF. The CDR3 coding sequence is TGTGCCAGCAGCCGCAGTGAACGCCTTCCCCGGGGAAGGAAGACAGATACGCAGTATTTT.

The chain carries TRBV29-1 and TRBJ2-7; the match to TRBD1 covers 7 bases. CDR3 length: 14 amino acids. Germline V CDR1 and CDR2: SQVTM, ANQGSEA. Losses at the gene ends were 7 bases for V and 0 bases for J; bases not matched to a gene: 9. The CDR3 DNA is TGCAGCGCCATCAGGGACAGCCTCTCCTACGAGCAGTACTTC. Translated, it gives CSAIRDSLSYEQYF.

This clone was seen a few times. This chain links TRBV7-9 with TRBJ2-3; D is possibly TRBD2 (6 bases). Trimming took 5 bases from V and 5 from J, leaving 14 bases between them. Germline V gives CDR1 SEHNR, CDR2 FQNEAQ (reference sequence). This CDR3 is built from 14 residues. The CDR3 reads CASSPHAGIDTQYF. The CDR3 coding sequence is TGTGCCAGCAGCCCCCATGCGGGAATAGATACGCAGTATTTT.

The CDR3 sequence: CASSQAGWDTEAFF. Here the CDR3 DNA reads TGTGCCAGCAGTCAGGCAGGGTGGGACACTGAAGCTTTCTTT. V usage is TRBV2 and J usage is TRBJ1-1; D perhaps matches TRBD1 (5 bases). The germline V gene has CDR1 SNHLY and CDR2 FYNNEI. V dropped 5 bases and J dropped 3 bases, with 13 bases sitting between them. The CDR3 has 14 amino acids.

Only one count was recorded for this clone. V and J are TRBV9 and TRBJ2-5; D uncertain. Trimming removed 0 bases at V and 5 bases at J, with 8 bases between. Germline assignment: CDR1 SGDLS and CDR2 YYNGEE. The CDR3 is 13 residues long. The CDR3 bases are TGTGCCAGCAGCGTAGGCGGAAGGGAGACCCAGTACTTC. This sequence encodes CASSVGGRETQYF.

This clone appeared a single time. The J gene is TRBJ1-1, the V gene TRBV5-4; D perhaps matches TRBD1 (5 bases). Germline V gives CDR1 SGHNT, CDR2 YYREEE (reference sequence). The V end lost 4 bases, the J end lost 0 bases, and 13 bases lay between the germline ends. The CDR3 is 15 residues long. CDR3 region: CASSDWTDMNTEAFF. The DNA for the CDR3 is TGTGCCAGCAGCGATTGGACGGACATGAACACTGAAGCTTTCTTT.

The chain uses TRBV15 and TRBJ1-5, with D perhaps TRBD1 (6 bases). Between the trimmed V and J ends, which lost 3 bases and 0 bases, there was a span of 15 bases. Germline lookup yields CDR1 LNHNV and CDR2 YYDKDF (reference sequence). The CDR3 has 17 residues. The CDR3 region is CATSRLGTLNSNQPQHF. CDR3 nucleotide sequence: TGTGCCACCAGCAGGCTAGGGACATTAAATAGCAATCAGCCCCAGCATTTT.

The V call is TRBV29-1, the J call TRBJ1-2; possibly TRBD1 for D (5 bases). The CDR3 covers 12 residues. Germline V gives CDR1 SQVTM, CDR2 ANQGSEA. V lost 4 bases, J lost 1 base, and 7 bases lay in between. In DNA form, the CDR3 reads TGCAGCGTTGGTCAGGGTAACTATGGCTACACCTTC. Protein: CSVGQGNYGYTF. Drawing the rest from reference TRBV29-1 and TRBJ1-2, the complete variable domain is SAVISQKPSRDICQRGTSLTIQCQVDSQVTMMFWYRQQPGQSLTLIATANQGSEATYESGFVIDKFPISRPNLTFSTLTVSNMSPEDSSIYLCSVGQGNYGYTFGSGTRLTVV.

The gene calls are TRBV5-8 and TRBJ2-1, with TRBD1 matching 11 bases. V gave up 3 bases and J gave up 9 bases; unmatched junction bases: 2. Germline V gene data show CDR1 as SGHTS and CDR2 as YDEGEE. The CDR3 totals 13 residues. CDR3 coding DNA: TGTGCCAGCAGCTGGGACAGGGGGACTGAGCAGTTCTTC. This gives the protein CASSWDRGTEQFF.

This chain uses TRBV27 with TRBJ2-7; the D gene is possibly TRBD1 (6 bases). In germline, CDR1 is MNHEY, CDR2 SMNVEV (reference sequence). This CDR3 contains 14 residues. Trimming shortened V by 7 bases and J by 6 bases, and 19 bases separated the two germline ends. CDR3 coding DNA: TGTGCCAGCACCCCTTCGGGACATTCCGGCGAGCAGTACTTC. Its protein product is CASTPSGHSGEQYF.

In its sample, this clone was seen once. J is TRBJ2-3 and V is TRBV7-9; 7 bases fit TRBD2. The CDR3 runs 16 residues. Germline CDR1 SEHNR, CDR2 FQNEAQ (reference sequence). V gave up 5 bases and J gave up 2 bases; unmatched junction bases: 10. The CDR3 region is CASSPQGAGYTDTQYF. CDR3 nucleotides: TGTGCCAGCAGCCCCCAGGGAGCGGGGTACACAGATACGCAGTATTTT.

This CDR3 reads CASSFVSGANTGELFF. CDR3 coding DNA: TGTGCCAGCAGCTTTGTGTCGGGAGCGAACACCGGGGAGCTGTTTTTT. V is TRBV7-7 and J is TRBJ2-2, with TRBD2 as a possible D gene (6 bases). The CDR3 consists of 16 residues. Germline V gene lookup returns CDR1 SSHAT and CDR2 FNYEAQ (reference sequence). V was pared by 3 bases and J by 0 bases, with 11 bases between.

The genes are TRBV27 and TRBJ1-2; 9 bases map to TRBD1. Losses at the gene ends were 3 bases for V and 7 bases for J; bases not matched to a gene: 3. The germline CDR1 and CDR2 sequences are MNHEY and SMNVEV (reference sequence). The CDR3 has 13 residues. The CDR3 coding sequence is TGTGCCAGCAGTTTGGAACAGGGGGCTGGCTACACCTTC. This gives the protein CASSLEQGAGYTF.

The CDR3 DNA reads as TGTGCCAGCAGCTCCTGGACTAGCGGGAGAGGATATGAGCAGTTCTTC. As protein: CASSSWTSGRGYEQFF. The chain couples TRBV11-2 to TRBJ2-1; 13 bases are a match to TRBD2. Looked up from germline, CDR1 is SGHAT and CDR2 is FQNNGV. V was clipped by 4 bases and J by 8 bases; unmatched bases: 8. The CDR3 consists of 16 residues.

J is TRBJ2-1 and V is TRBV7-9, with 7 bases that match TRBD2. Unmatched junction bases numbered 4, after V lost 1 base and J lost 1 base. CDR1 and CDR2 from the germline V gene are SEHNR and FQNEAQ (reference sequence). This CDR3 has 16 amino acids. In DNA, the CDR3 is TGTGCCAGCAGCTTAGGGGGGGGTAAGTCCTACAATGAGCAGTTCTTC. Its protein product is CASSLGGGKSYNEQFF. The whole variable domain, filled in from reference TRBV7-9 and TRBJ2-1, reads DTGVSQNPRHKITKRGQNVTFRCDPISEHNRLYWYRQTLGQGPEFLTYFQNEAQLEKSRLLSDRFSAERPKGSFSTLEIQRTEQGDSAMYLCASSLGGGKSYNEQFFGPGTRLTVL.

This chain connects TRBV14 to TRBJ2-3, with D possibly being TRBD2 (7 bases). Germline CDR1 reads SGHDN; CDR2 reads FVKESK. This CDR3 spans 14 amino acids. Trimming pared 5 bases from V and 5 bases from J, leaving 14 bases between. The chain's CDR3 is CASSRRGGGDTQYF. The CDR3 DNA is TGTGCCAGCAGCAGAAGAGGGGGGGGAGATACGCAGTATTTT.

This sequence joins TRBV9 and TRBJ2-3; TRBD2 matches 12 bases. CDR1 and CDR2 (germline): SGDLS, YYNGEE. The CDR3 extends over 15 amino acids. V was clipped by 0 bases and J by 6 bases; unmatched bases: 2. CDR3 nucleotide sequence: TGTGCCAGCAGCGTAGGGCTAGCGGGAGGGGATACGCAGTATTTT. Residues: CASSVGLAGGDTQYF.

The J gene is TRBJ1-6, the V gene TRBV7-9, with 7 bases that match TRBD1. The ends lost 4 bases at V and 6 bases at J; junction bases unmatched: 3. CDR3 length: 14 amino acids. Germline CDR1 and CDR2: SEHNR and FQNEAQ (reference sequence). The CDR3: CASSSGQLNSPLHF. CDR3 sequence (DNA): TGTGCCAGCAGCTCGGGACAGCTTAATTCACCCCTCCACTTT.

This clone is a singleton in its sample. The CDR3 is CASSYETGGDTEAFF. CDR3 DNA sequence: TGTGCCAGCAGTTATGAAACGGGGGGGGACACTGAAGCTTTCTTT. The chain recombines TRBV6-5 with TRBJ1-1, with D possibly matching TRBD1 (5 bases). This CDR3 region has 15 residues. CDR1 is MNHEY, CDR2 SVGAGI, per germline. V lost 3 bases and J lost 3, with 14 bases in between.

This rearrangement joins TRBV10-3 to TRBJ2-4; the match to TRBD2 covers 9 bases. The CDR3 loop spans 17 amino acids. V was clipped by 8 bases and J by 0 bases; unmatched bases: 11. Germline V gives CDR1 ENHRY, CDR2 SYGVKD. As DNA, the CDR3 is TGTGCCATCTCTTCAGTTAGCGGGAGCCTAGCCAAAAACATTCAGTACTTC. Protein sequence: CAISSVSGSLAKNIQYF.

The chain recombines TRBV6-5 with TRBJ2-1; 10 bases fit TRBD1. The germline V gene encodes CDR1 MNHEY and CDR2 SVGAGI. J gave up 7 bases and V 0 bases, and 6 bases lay outside the gene matches. There are 16 residues in the CDR3. The CDR3 DNA reads TGTGCCAGCAGTTACTCGACAGGGGGCCTGAGAAATGAGCAGTTCTTC. It specifies CASSYSTGGLRNEQFF.

The rearrangement joins TRBV11-2 to TRBJ1-4; TRBD1 matches 7 bases. Germline V lookup: CDR1 SGHAT, CDR2 FQNNGV. This CDR3 has 16 residues. J lost 5 bases, V lost 3 bases, and 9 bases had no gene match. Written as DNA, the CDR3 is TGTGCCAGCAGCTTCCGACCGGGACAGCTAAATGAAAAACTGTTTTTT. Protein: CASSFRPGQLNEKLFF.

The chain links TRBV12-5 to TRBJ2-3, with D perhaps TRBD2 (6 bases). The CDR3 is made up of 11 amino acids. V dropped 6 bases and J dropped 10 bases, with 11 bases sitting between them. Looked up from germline, CDR1 is LGHNT and CDR2 is FRNRAP. The CDR3 DNA sequence: TGTGCTAGTGGACTAGCAGTGGCGCAGTATTTT. Translated, it gives CASGLAVAQYF. Full variable domain (missing parts from reference TRBV12-5 and TRBJ2-3): DARVTQTPRHKVTEMGQEVTMRCQPILGHNTVFWYRQTMMQGLELLAYFRNRAPLDDSGMPKDRFSAEMPDATLATLKIQPSEPRDSAVYFCASGLAVAQYFGPGTRLTVL.